Listed here are 8 T cell receptor beta chains from one sample, sequenced in a study of T cell responses to AZD1222 COVID-19 vaccine. Clones were read by immunoSEQ multiplex PCR, and TCRdb kept only the in-frame ones, dropping some. The sample holds about 97,000 clones; about 88% are singletons and the top ten take about 2.8%. The sequenced sample was peripheral blood, obtained on day 0 of AZD1222 vaccination. These TCRs come from an adult in good health.

The chain links TRBV27 to TRBJ1-5; the D gene is possibly TRBD1 (6 bases). V was pared by 8 bases and J by 6 bases, with 17 bases between. The CDR3 is made up of 14 amino acids. Germline V lookup: CDR1 MNHEY, CDR2 SMNVEV (reference sequence). The CDR3 reads CASGYLGGGQPQHF. The CDR3 nucleotides are TGTGCCAGCGGATATTTGGGGGGCGGTCAGCCCCAGCATTTT.

The rearrangement links TRBV29-1 to TRBJ1-2, with 8 bases fitting TRBD1. CDR1 SQVTM and CDR2 ANQGSEA come from the germline V gene. CDR3 length equals 17 residues. V was pared by 0 bases and J by 5 bases, with 14 bases of the junction left unmatched. The CDR3 sequence is CSVEDVAGGIRGYGYTF. CDR3 bases: TGCAGCGTTGAAGATGTGGCAGGGGGCATCCGGGGGTATGGCTACACCTTC.

The genes are TRBV6-2 or TRBV6-3 and TRBJ1-6; no clear D gene. CDR3 length: 17 amino acids. CDR1 and CDR2 from the germline V gene are MNHEY and SVGEGT. The germline V and J ends were trimmed by 0 bases and 7 bases, with 16 bases remaining between them. CDR3 in DNA: TGTGCCAGCAGTTACTCGACGCGGGCTCGTTACAATTCACCCCTCCACTTT. Amino acid sequence: CASSYSTRARYNSPLHF.

The V gene is TRBV7-6, the J gene TRBJ1-6; weak D call: TRBD1 (5 bases). CDR1 and CDR2 from the germline V gene are SGHVS and FNYEAQ. The germline V and J ends were trimmed by 5 bases and 0 bases, with 8 bases remaining between them. The CDR3 extends over 15 amino acids. CDR3 amino acids: CASSLDSSYNSPLHF. The CDR3, as DNA: TGTGCCAGCAGCCTCGACAGCTCCTATAATTCACCCCTCCACTTT.

The CDR3 region is CASSLWTGTGAYEQYF. The CDR3 nucleotides read TGTGCCAGCAGCTTATGGACCGGGACAGGCGCCTACGAGCAGTACTTC. V usage is TRBV5-5 and J usage is TRBJ2-7; 8 bases map to TRBD1. The CDR3 extends over 16 amino acids. Germline V lookup: CDR1 SGHKS, CDR2 YYEKEE (reference sequence). V lost 2 bases and J lost 2; bases outside the gene matches: 9.

The chain's CDR3 is CASSLGLAGGPLDTQYF. CDR3 nucleotides: TGTGCCAGCAGCCTCGGACTAGCGGGGGGGCCACTCGATACGCAGTATTTT. The chain joins TRBV7-9 to TRBJ2-3; 15 bases match TRBD2. CDR3 length equals 17 residues. Germline V lookup: CDR1 SEHNR, CDR2 FQNEAQ (reference sequence). The trim removed 5 bases at V and 6 bases at J, leaving 9 bases unmatched.

This chain links TRBV15 with TRBJ1-2; no reliable D call. The V end was cut by 0 bases, the J end by 8 bases, with 10 bases between. The CDR3 has 13 residues. Germline V gene sequence: CDR1 LNHNV, CDR2 YYDKDF (reference sequence). The CDR3 spells CATSRDWEGGYTF. The CDR3 DNA reads as TGTGCCACCAGCAGAGATTGGGAGGGCGGCTACACCTTC.

This clone was seen once. The rearrangement joins TRBV7-8 to TRBJ2-7; no clear D. The CDR3 extends over 14 amino acids. Germline lookup yields CDR1 SGHVS and CDR2 FQNEAQ. V lost 3 bases, J lost 2 bases, and 11 bases lay in between. CDR3 region: CASSFSPITYEQYF. CDR3 DNA sequence: TGTGCCAGCAGCTTCTCCCCGATAACCTACGAGCAGTACTTC.